One and the same sample provided the 24 T cell receptor beta chains below, sequenced in a study of blood T cell repertoires in COVID-19. The assay was immunoSEQ multiplex PCR, and TCRdb's table has in-frame clones only and misses some. The repertoire holds roughly 230,000 clones, with 80% to 90% as singletons. What was sequenced was peripheral blood. The origin of the receptors is a woman aged 80 or over with COVID-19, enrolled during active disease.

This chain links TRBV7-8 with TRBJ2-5; 7 bases are shared with TRBD1. The V gene's germline CDR1 is SGHVS and CDR2 FQNEAQ. The CDR3 covers 15 residues. The V segment lost 4 bases and the J segment 2 bases; nucleotides outside the gene matches: 7. CDR3 protein: CASSYYGTAQETQYF. The CDR3 DNA is TGTGCCAGCAGCTACTATGGGACAGCGCAAGAGACCCAGTACTTC.

A note on this clone: The same CDR3 also results from other DNA sequences found in this sample. The CDR3 reads CASSLGQAENSPLHF. CDR3 in DNA: TGTGCCAGCAGCCTTGGACAGGCAGAGAATTCACCCCTCCACTTT. The chain carries TRBV7-2 and TRBJ1-6; 7 nucleotides agree with TRBD1. Germline assignment: CDR1 SGHTA and CDR2 FQGNSA. The CDR3 runs to 15 residues. The trim removed 5 bases at V and 7 bases at J, leaving 8 bases unmatched. Complete variable domain (other parts from reference TRBV7-2 and TRBJ1-6): GAGVSQSPSNKVTEKGKDVELRCDPISGHTALYWYRQSLGQGLEFLIYFQGNSAPDKSGLPSDRFSAERTGGSVSTLTIQRTQQEDSAVYLCASSLGQAENSPLHFGNGTRLTVT.

The rearrangement joins TRBV6-2 or TRBV6-3 to TRBJ2-7; 11 positions agree with TRBD2. Germline CDR1 is MNHEY and CDR2 is SVGEGT. V was pared by 5 bases and J by 1 base, with 4 bases of the junction left unmatched. This CDR3 is built from 15 residues. DNA of the CDR3: TGTGCCAGCAGTCCAGGACTAGCGGGTTCCTACGAGCAGTACTTC. Amino acids: CASSPGLAGSYEQYF.

The V gene is TRBV6-2 or TRBV6-3, the J gene TRBJ1-1, with D possibly TRBD1 on 5 matching bases. The V gene's germline CDR1 is MNHEY and CDR2 SVGEGT. There are 14 residues in the CDR3. Trimming removed 4 bases from V and 0 bases from J, with 9 bases in between. The CDR3 DNA sequence: TGTGCCAGCAGTTCCGGGGGGATGAACACTGAAGCTTTCTTT. Translation gives CASSSGGMNTEAFF.

The chain carries TRBV27 and TRBJ1-1; the match to TRBD1 covers 7 bases. V lost 2 bases, J lost 5 bases, and 11 bases stayed unmatched. CDR1 is MNHEY, CDR2 SMNVEV, per germline (reference sequence). The CDR3 has 16 residues. The CDR3 sequence is CASSLVLGTVGTEAFF. CDR3 nucleotides: TGTGCCAGCAGTTTAGTCCTCGGGACAGTCGGAACTGAAGCTTTCTTT.

A word on this clone: Other DNA sequences in this specimen translate into the identical CDR3. The rearrangement uses TRBV3-1 (or the pseudogene TRBV3-2) and TRBJ1-1, with D perhaps matching TRBD1 (5 bases). Germline values: CDR1 LGHDT, CDR2 YNNKEL (reference sequence). The CDR3 consists of 13 residues. Trimming stripped 1 base from V and 4 bases from J, with 7 bases between. The CDR3 region has the DNA TGTGCCAGCAGCCAAGTTCAGGGCACTGAAGCTTTCTTT. It specifies CASSQVQGTEAFF.

V is TRBV4-2 and J is TRBJ2-1; 8 bases are shared with TRBD2. V shed 4 bases, J shed 5 bases, and the junction held 13 bases outside the gene matches. Germline CDR1 reads LGHNA; CDR2 reads YNFKEQ. The CDR3 has 17 residues. CDR3 amino acids: CASSLPTGSGANNEQFF. CDR3 DNA: TGTGCCAGCAGCCTCCCAACCGGTAGCGGGGCCAACAATGAGCAGTTCTTC.

The genes are TRBV18 and TRBJ2-1; TRBD1 is a possible D gene (5 bases). The CDR3 is 16 amino acids. Between the trimmed V and J ends, which lost 4 bases and 8 bases, there was a span of 21 bases. Germline CDR1 and CDR2: KGHSH and LQKENI. For the CDR3, the DNA is TGTGCCAGCTCACTATCGACAGAGCCTAAGGGGCATGAGCAGTTCTTC. This codes for CASSLSTEPKGHEQFF.

This clone appeared once. The V gene is TRBV10-3, the J gene TRBJ2-3, with 8 bases fitting TRBD2. CDR3 length: 14 residues. Trimming cost V 10 bases and J 4 bases; bases outside gene matches: 10. The V gene's germline CDR1 is ENHRY and CDR2 SYGVKD. CDR3 region: CATNRGGPADTQYF. CDR3 DNA: TGTGCCACAAACCGGGGGGGCCCCGCAGATACGCAGTATTTT.

This rearrangement joins TRBV7-2 to TRBJ1-4; 9 nucleotides match TRBD1. Germline V gene lookup returns CDR1 SGHTA and CDR2 FQGNSA. This CDR3 spans 16 amino acids. Trimming removed 1 base from V and 6 bases from J; junction bases left unmatched: 6. In nucleotides, the CDR3 is TGTGCCAGCAGCTTAGGTTATAGGACAGGGGATGAAAAACTGTTTTTT. Translated: CASSLGYRTGDEKLFF.

CDR3 sequence reads: CASSRNVAVNTGELFF. CDR3 DNA: TGTGCCAGCTCACGAAATGTAGCTGTGAACACCGGGGAGCTGTTTTTT. This chain links TRBV18 with TRBJ2-2, with unresolved D. This CDR3 is 16 amino acids long. The germline CDR1 and CDR2 sequences are KGHSH and LQKENI. V dropped 4 bases and J dropped 1 base, with 13 bases sitting between them. The variable domain in full, completed from reference TRBV18 and TRBJ2-2, reads NAGVMQNPRHLVRRRGQEARLRCSPMKGHSHVYWYRQLPEEGLKFMVYLQKENIIDESGMPKERFSAEFPKEGPSILRIQQVVRGDSAAYFCASSRNVAVNTGELFFGEGSRLTVL.

The chain combines TRBV11-2 with TRBJ2-3; 11 nucleotides line up with TRBD2. This CDR3 region has 17 residues. V dropped 2 bases and J dropped 5; count of bases not matched to a gene: 9. CDR1 SGHAT and CDR2 FQNNGV come from the germline V gene. The CDR3 DNA reads as TGTGCCAGCAGCTTAACAATACTAGCGGGGGTAGGAGATACGCAGTATTTT. Its protein is CASSLTILAGVGDTQYF.

This chain joins TRBV5-4 and TRBJ2-7, with 8 bases that match TRBD1. The CDR3 contains 14 residues. Looked up from germline, CDR1 is SGHNT and CDR2 is YYREEE (reference sequence). The ends lost 2 bases at V and 5 bases at J; junction bases unmatched: 6. CDR3 protein: CASSLSGGKDEQYF. The CDR3 region has the DNA TGTGCCAGCAGCTTATCAGGGGGCAAGGACGAGCAGTACTTC.

The chain links TRBV18 to TRBJ2-2, with TRBD2 matching over 11 bases. From germline, CDR1 is KGHSH and CDR2 LQKENI. This CDR3 has 17 amino acids. V dropped 0 bases and J dropped 7; count of bases not matched to a gene: 7. The CDR3 nucleotides are TGTGCCAGCTCACCACCGGTCGGGACTAGCGGTTTCGGGGAGCTGTTTTTT. This sequence encodes CASSPPVGTSGFGELFF. Supplemented by reference TRBV18 and TRBJ2-2, the full variable domain reads NAGVMQNPRHLVRRRGQEARLRCSPMKGHSHVYWYRQLPEEGLKFMVYLQKENIIDESGMPKERFSAEFPKEGPSILRIQQVVRGDSAAYFCASSPPVGTSGFGELFFGEGSRLTVL.

The genes are TRBV2 and TRBJ2-7; 10 nucleotides align to TRBD1. Germline CDR1 and CDR2: SNHLY and FYNNEI. V lost 8 bases and J lost 2; bases outside the gene matches: 3. The CDR3 has 13 amino acids. CDR3 loop: CASAGTGAYEQYV. In DNA form, the CDR3 reads TGTGCCAGCGCAGGGACAGGGGCCTACGAGCAGTACGTC.

This chain links TRBV7-2 with TRBJ2-3; 8 positions agree with TRBD2. The germline CDR1 and CDR2 sequences are SGHTA and FQGNSA. V dropped 5 bases and J dropped 6; count of bases not matched to a gene: 7. The CDR3 has 14 amino acids. The DNA of the CDR3 is TGTGCCAGCAGCCTAGGACTAGCCTCGGATACGCAGTATTTT. This sequence encodes CASSLGLASDTQYF.

This chain connects TRBV3-1 (or the pseudogene TRBV3-2) to TRBJ2-5, with 9 bases that match TRBD2. The V segment lost 5 bases and the J segment 4 bases; nucleotides outside the gene matches: 8. Germline values: CDR1 LGHDT, CDR2 YNNKEL (reference sequence). The CDR3 runs to 15 residues. CDR3 amino acids: CASSAVAGAGETQYF. The CDR3 region has the DNA TGTGCCAGCAGCGCAGTAGCGGGGGCGGGAGAGACCCAGTACTTC.

The chain combines TRBV27 with TRBJ2-5; 7 bases map to TRBD2. V trimming: 9 bases; J trimming: 1 base; junction bases outside the gene matches: 5. CDR3 length: 13 residues. Germline lookup yields CDR1 MNHEY and CDR2 SMNVEV (reference sequence). CDR3 in DNA: TGTGCCAGTCAGCGGGGACCCCAAGAGACCCAGTACTTC. Translation: CASQRGPQETQYF.

The gene calls are TRBV18 and TRBJ1-1, with D perhaps matching TRBD1 (6 bases). Germline assignment: CDR1 KGHSH and CDR2 LQKENI. This CDR3 is 14 amino acids long. Trimming took off 6 bases at V and 8 bases at J, with 19 bases between the two ends. DNA of the CDR3: TGTGCCAGCTCCCGAGGGGGGGTAAACGTCGAAGCTTTCTTT. Translation: CASSRGGVNVEAFF.

The chain couples TRBV7-6 to TRBJ2-5; 8 nucleotides align to TRBD2. Germline V gene lookup returns CDR1 SGHVS and CDR2 FNYEAQ. The trim removed 4 bases at V and 4 bases at J, leaving 11 bases unmatched. The CDR3 runs 16 residues. CDR3 amino acids: CASSYDALRGVETQYF. The CDR3 coding sequence is TGTGCCAGCAGCTATGACGCTTTGCGGGGGGTAGAGACCCAGTACTTC.

The chain couples TRBV7-2 to TRBJ2-3, with a tentative D call TRBD1 (5 bases). The V end lost 2 bases, the J end lost 6 bases, and 12 bases lay between the germline ends. The CDR3 loop spans 14 amino acids. The V gene's germline CDR1 is SGHTA and CDR2 FQGNSA. The CDR3 region has the DNA TGTGCCAGCAGCTTACAGGGAAGTCTTGATACGCAGTATTTT. Amino acids: CASSLQGSLDTQYF.

This sequence joins TRBV3-1 (or the pseudogene TRBV3-2) and TRBJ2-1, with 7 positions matching TRBD2. This CDR3 spans 11 amino acids. V lost 1 base and J lost 15; bases outside the gene matches: 3. Germline CDR1 is LGHDT and CDR2 is YNNKEL (reference sequence). The CDR3 is CASSQGGLSFF. The CDR3 nucleotides read TGTGCCAGCAGCCAAGGGGGACTATCGTTCTTC.

The chain has TRBV28 and TRBJ2-2, with 7 bases matching TRBD1. V trimming: 5 bases; J trimming: 6 bases; junction bases outside the gene matches: 9. Germline V gene lookup returns CDR1 MDHEN and CDR2 SYDVKM. This CDR3 region has 15 residues. DNA for the CDR3: TGTGCCAGCAGTAAACCTGATCAGGGGGCCGGGGAGCTGTTTTTT. This encodes CASSKPDQGAGELFF.

This sequence joins TRBV19 and TRBJ1-1; D is uncertain. This CDR3 is 12 amino acids long. Trimming stripped 6 bases from V and 6 bases from J, with 11 bases between. Germline CDR1 and CDR2: LNHDA and SQIVND (reference sequence). DNA of the CDR3: TGTGCCAGTAGCCTGTTTGAGTCTGAAGCTTTCTTT. Its translation is CASSLFESEAFF.